This T cell receptor (beta chain) was profiled in a study of cytomegalovirus exposure and HLA in healthy donors. To note about this clone: Its antigen is not identified.

Study-wide points: Rarity characterized most TCR sequences, yet some public TCRs appeared in many donors. A few of the chains that were CMV-associated were confirmed in vitro to be specific for CMV antigens.

The repertoire was sequenced with immunoSEQ multiplex PCR; TCRdb's copy has only in-frame clones and lacks some. The table has some 150,000 clones, 80% to 90% seen once. The germline V gene has CDR1 MDHEN and CDR2 SYDVKM. This CDR3 contains 15 residues. Trimming took off 4 bases at V and 4 bases at J, with 11 bases between the two ends. The rearrangement links TRBV28 to TRBJ2-6, with D possibly TRBD1 on 6 matching bases. This TCR came from a man aged 18-30 years in good health and CMV-seropositive. The specimen was PBMCs. CDR3 in DNA: TGTGCCAGCAGTTCAGGGGAAGGCGGGGCCAACGTCCTGACTTTC. Protein: CASSSGEGGANVLTF.